This T cell receptor beta chain is drawn from a study of identical twins. Concerning this clonotype itself: Its antigen is undetermined.

TCRdb used MiXCR to reprocess the 5' RACE reads, holding one entry per CDR3 protein. The sample consists of about 890,000 distinct CDR3 sequences, roughly 12% of them appearing once. The CDR3 has 13 amino acids. Trimming cost V 7 bases and J 9 bases, with 16 bases left between them. CDR1 MNHNS and CDR2 SASEGT come from the germline V gene. Study-wide results and limits: For out-of-frame alpha sequences shared by twins, low generation probability was in excess.

This sample was also put to use in a study of yellow fever vaccine responses in identical twins.

The chain joins TRBV6-1 to TRBJ2-1; D perhaps matches TRBD2 (6 bases). Sequenced material: PBMCs. This sequence was found in a woman in her late teens or twenties in good health. CDR3 bases: TGTGCCAGCATCGACACGGCCGGGGGTGAGCAGTTCTTC. Translation: CASIDTAGGEQFF.